These 17 T cell receptor beta chains were all obtained from the same sample, sequenced in a study of regulatory T cells in long-lasting Graves disease (dated by TCRdb to the early 2020s). Libraries came from multiplex PCR. The instrument was an Illumina HiSeq 4000. To build TCR beta libraries, CDR3 regions were amplified by Arm-PCR using iRepertoire HTBI primers. Using fastp at Q25 and MiXCR, TCRdb reprocessed the public reads and kept productive beta chains. Records with the same CDR3 protein are collapsed into one entry carrying the most frequent genes and DNA. The sample profile shows hundreds of thousands of distinct CDR3 sequences; 15% to 20% of them were found once. The top ten constitute around 11% of the sample. The sample's time point label is to be understood as: newly diagnosed GD, antithyroid drugs for less than 3 months. RNA was extracted from PBMCs in TRIzol for both TCR sequencing and RNA sequencing.

The same data also went into a second study, on T cells in Graves' hyperthyroidism and ophthalmopathy.

The sequencing used peripheral blood mononuclear cells (PBMCs), collected at new diagnosis, from a patient treated with antithyroid drugs. The receptors come from a woman aged 25 to 39 with Graves disease. Donor details come from another sample of the same person, matched by shared clones.

The table lists this clonotype with many counts. This chain connects TRBV28 to TRBJ1-2; no definite D call. Trimming removed 5 bases at V and 8 bases at J, with 9 bases between. This CDR3 is 11 amino acids long. Looked up from germline, CDR1 is MDHEN and CDR2 is SYDVKM. The CDR3 loop is CASSLTTGYTF. CDR3 DNA: TGTGCCAGCAGTCTTACGACGGGCTACACCTTC.

The table lists this clonotype with many counts. This chain connects TRBV7-9 to TRBJ2-7; possible D gene TRBD1, 5 bases. Trimming stripped 2 bases from V and 0 bases from J, with 17 bases between. The germline gives CDR1 SEHNR, CDR2 FQNEAQ (reference sequence). The CDR3 sequence is 17 residues long. CDR3 sequence (DNA): TGTGCCAGCAGCTTAATGGACGGACATCCTAGCTCCTACGAGCAGTACTTC. Translated, it gives CASSLMDGHPSSYEQYF.

The table lists this clonotype with many counts. CDR3 residues: CSAQGGSNQPQHF. CDR3 bases: TGCAGTGCTCAGGGGGGGAGCAATCAGCCCCAGCATTTT. This chain connects TRBV20-1 to TRBJ1-5; 7 nucleotides align to TRBD1. The germline V gene has CDR1 DFQATT and CDR2 SNEGSKA (reference sequence). The CDR3 totals 13 residues. The V and J ends lost 5 bases and 1 base, in that order; junction bases with no gene match: 2.

A remark on this clonotype: This likely came from a read error, as a far larger clone is one base away. V gene TRBV6-4 combines with J gene TRBJ2-1, with D perhaps assigned TRBD1 or TRBD2 (5 bases each). CDR1 and CDR2 (germline): MRHNA, SNTAGT. The CDR3 runs 14 residues. V lost 0 bases, J lost 13 bases, and 16 bases lay in between. CDR3 nucleotides: TGTGCCAGCAGTGACTCATCGGGATCCGGGACCCAGTTCTTC. Amino acid sequence: CASSDSSGSGTQFF.

At least ten counts were recorded for this clonotype. This chain joins TRBV27 and TRBJ2-1; 14 bases match TRBD2. This CDR3 has 15 residues. V shed 7 bases, J shed 8 bases, and the junction held 7 bases outside the gene matches. Germline CDR1 reads MNHEY; CDR2 reads SMNVEV (reference sequence). The DNA for the CDR3 is TGTGCCAGCAAAGGGACTAGCGGGAGTCGGGATGAGCAGTTCTTC. This gives the protein CASKGTSGSRDEQFF.

This clonotype was observed many times. CDR3: CASSTFTDTQYF. CDR3 DNA: TGTGCCAGCAGTACCTTCACAGATACGCAGTATTTT. V is TRBV27 and J is TRBJ2-3, with D uncertain. The CDR3 spans 12 residues. Trimming took 5 bases from V and 2 from J, leaving 5 bases between them. Germline CDR1 reads MNHEY; CDR2 reads SMNVEV (reference sequence).

This clonotype was observed many times. J is TRBJ1-5 and V is TRBV5-1; 8 positions match TRBD1. The J segment lost 6 bases and the V segment lost 4 bases, leaving 6 bases of the junction unmatched. Germline V gene lookup returns CDR1 SGHRS and CDR2 YFSETQ. This CDR3 has 14 residues. The chain's CDR3 is CASSPDRAGQPQHF. CDR3 nucleotides: TGCGCCAGCAGCCCGGACAGGGCGGGTCAGCCCCAGCATTTT.

The chain joins TRBV7-9 to TRBJ1-2, with a tentative D call TRBD1 (5 bases). Germline values: CDR1 SEHNR, CDR2 FQNEAQ (reference sequence). This CDR3 contains 15 residues. V lost 5 bases and J lost 4, with 17 bases in between. As DNA, the CDR3 is TGTGCCAGCAGCCGAACGGACTCAGGGATCTATGGCTACACCTTC. This sequence encodes CASSRTDSGIYGYTF.

This rearrangement joins TRBV15 to TRBJ1-1, with D uncertain. The V gene's germline CDR1 is LNHNV and CDR2 YYDKDF (reference sequence). The CDR3 runs to 13 residues. The germline V and J ends were trimmed by 1 base and 0 bases, with 3 bases remaining between them. CDR3 sequence reads: CATSRVLNTEAFF. CDR3 coding DNA: TGTGCCACCAGCAGAGTATTGAACACTGAAGCTTTCTTT.

The sample holds many counts of this clonotype. The gene calls are TRBV5-6 and TRBJ2-1; a possible D gene is TRBD2 (5 bases). CDR1 and CDR2 (germline): SGHDT, YYEEEE. The CDR3 sequence is 15 residues long. Trimming shortened V by 3 bases and J by 0 bases, and 10 bases separated the two germline ends. This CDR3 is CASSSEGRSYNEQFF. The CDR3 region has the DNA TGTGCCAGCAGCTCCGAGGGTCGCTCCTACAATGAGCAGTTCTTC. Supplemented by reference TRBV5-6 and TRBJ2-1, the full variable domain reads DAGVTQSPTHLIKTRGQQVTLRCSPKSGHDTVSWYQQALGQGPQFIFQYYEEEERQRGNFPDRFSGHQFPNYSSELNVNALLLGDSALYLCASSSEGRSYNEQFFGPGTRLTVL.

This clonotype was recorded many times. J is TRBJ2-2 and V is TRBV5-5; D unresolved. From germline, CDR1 is SGHKS and CDR2 YYEKEE (reference sequence). With 4 bases removed from V and 5 bases from J, the gap between germline ends came to 21 bases. CDR3 length: 17 amino acids. CDR3 amino acids: CASSLTLDGLRTGELFF. DNA for the CDR3: TGTGCCAGCAGCCTAACCCTGGACGGCCTACGGACCGGGGAGCTGTTTTTT.

The rearrangement joins TRBV4-1 to TRBJ1-1; D is undetermined. Trimming stripped 0 bases from V and 11 bases from J, with 13 bases between. This CDR3 is built from 13 residues. CDR1 is MGHRA, CDR2 YSYEKL, per germline. The CDR3 spells CASSQDLTQGAFF. As DNA, the CDR3 is TGCGCCAGCAGCCAAGATCTAACCCAAGGGGCTTTCTTT.

Many counts were recorded for this clonotype. This chain joins TRBV5-6 and TRBJ2-7, with D unclear. V was pared by 2 bases and J by 0 bases, with 9 bases between. Germline V CDR1 and CDR2: SGHDT, YYEEEE. This CDR3 is built from 14 residues. The chain's CDR3 is CASSFYESSYEQYF. Here the CDR3 DNA reads TGTGCCAGCAGCTTCTACGAAAGCTCCTACGAGCAGTACTTC.

This clonotype was recorded at least ten times. The rearrangement uses TRBV2 and TRBJ1-4; 9 bases agree with TRBD1. The CDR3 totals 18 residues. CDR1 is SNHLY and CDR2 is FYNNEI in the germline V gene. Trimming removed 6 bases from V and 6 bases from J; junction bases left unmatched: 17. In DNA form, the CDR3 reads TGTGCCAGCAGCTGGTCGGACAGGGGCAAAGGACCCTATGAAAAACTGTTTTTT. This codes for CASSWSDRGKGPYEKLFF.

This clonotype was seen more than once but under ten times. The chain couples TRBV6-1 to TRBJ2-4; weak D call: TRBD2 (6 bases). Germline CDR1 reads MNHNS; CDR2 reads SASEGT. V lost 8 bases, J lost 9 bases, and 20 bases lay in between. The CDR3 loop spans 14 amino acids. The CDR3 loop is CASGKLAWRGIQYF. The CDR3 DNA is TGTGCCAGCGGCAAACTAGCATGGCGTGGCATTCAGTACTTC.

This clonotype was observed many times. The chain employs TRBV5-1 and TRBJ1-1; D remains unclear. Germline-derived CDR1 and CDR2 are SGHRS and YFSETQ. The CDR3 extends over 14 amino acids. V lost 0 bases and J 0 bases, leaving 6 bases between the germline ends. CDR3 DNA sequence: TGCGCCAGCAGCTTGGGGGTGGTGAACACTGAAGCTTTCTTT. This sequence encodes CASSLGVVNTEAFF.

The V call is TRBV20-1, the J call TRBJ2-7, with D hard to call. The CDR3 has 14 residues. The germline V and J ends were trimmed by 3 bases and 3 bases, with 15 bases remaining between them. CDR1 and CDR2 from the germline V gene are DFQATT and SNEGSKA (reference sequence). The CDR3 DNA reads TGCAGTGCTAGTGACTCAAGTGAGTACTACGAGCAGTACTTC. This translates into CSASDSSEYYEQYF.